A single sample gave rise to the 3 T cell receptor beta chains below, sequenced in a study of T cells after yellow fever vaccination. Via MiXCR, TCRdb re-called the 5' RACE reads, giving one row per CDR3 protein. The repertoire holds some 500,000 distinct CDR3 sequences, with approximately 13% as singletons. The source material was PBMCs, sampled on the day of the yellow fever booster vaccination. Receptors originate from a man aged 30-40 years who received the YFV17D yellow fever vaccine.

This clonotype appeared a few times. At one end, the junction sequence differs from germline, possibly due to a read error. The chain couples TRBV6-5 to TRBJ2-5; the D gene is possibly TRBD2 (5 bases). The CDR3 sequence is 16 residues long. CDR1 is MNHEY and CDR2 is SVGAGI in the germline V gene. The CDR3 loop reads CASRYFSRTGQETQYF. CDR3 bases: TGTGCCAGCAGATACTTCAGTCGGACGGGGCAAGAGACCCAGTACTTC.

There are a few counts of this clonotype. The gene calls are TRBV15 and TRBJ2-7; D not certain. CDR1 LNHNV and CDR2 YYDKDF come from the germline V gene (reference sequence). V was clipped by 3 bases and J by 2 bases, with 17 bases between them. CDR3 length: 16 amino acids. The CDR3 DNA sequence: TGTGCCACCAGCAGGCGGAGAGTAGCTGAGACCTACGAGCAGTACTTC. Translating gives CATSRRRVAETYEQYF.

The chain uses TRBV20-1 and TRBJ2-7; 8 bases match TRBD2. V dropped 0 bases and J dropped 3; count of bases not matched to a gene: 13. The CDR3 runs to 17 residues. CDR1 is DFQATT, CDR2 SNEGSKA, per germline (reference sequence). The DNA of the CDR3 is TGCAGTGCTAGAGATCAGGGCCTGACTAGCGATGACTACGAGCAGTACTTC. This sequence encodes CSARDQGLTSDDYEQYF.